This TCR beta chain derives from a study of OX40 agonist ivuxolimab in advanced cancers. On the study more broadly: The study treated patients with ivuxolimab, an agonistic anti-OX40 (CD134) antibody. Overall study results and limits: At 0.1 to 3.0 mg/kg, CD4+ and CD8+ blood T cells expanded clonally by week 6.

Profiled with immunoSEQ multiplex PCR; TCRdb holds only in-frame clones, not every one. The table has under 80,000 clones, 85% to 90% seen once. Worth noting for this clone: Its specificity is unknown.

The CDR3 is 12 amino acids. V was trimmed by 8 bases and J by 1 base, leaving 8 bases between them. Germline lookup yields CDR1 MNHEY and CDR2 SVGAGI. Specimen: CD4+ or CD8+ T cells sorted from blood, collected in a trial of the OX40 agonist ivuxolimab. This chain joins TRBV6-5 and TRBJ2-5; D unclear. The TCR sequence derives from an adult with an advanced solid tumor such as melanoma, head and neck, liver or kidney cancer. The CDR3 DNA is TGTGCCAGCGGGAAGGTCCAAGAGACCCAGTACTTC. Its protein is CASGKVQETQYF.